This TCR beta chain came from a study of T-cell memory formation after mild COVID-19. Findings and caveats of the study: Clones contracting across day 15 to 85 had a balanced CD4/CD8 profile; later expanding clones leaned CD4+. Pre-infection memory held some responding clones, suggesting pre-existing cross-reactive T cells responded.

TCRdb reanalysed the 5' RACE reads using MiXCR and keeps one entry per CDR3 protein. The sample contains more than 400,000 distinct CDR3 sequences, around a sixth of which appear only once. Concerning this clonotype itself: As yet, its antigen is unknown.

The germline V and J ends were trimmed by 0 bases and 8 bases, with 9 bases remaining between them. Germline CDR1 SGHNT, CDR2 YYREEE (reference sequence). The CDR3 runs 13 residues. Input material: PBMCs or a T cell subset sorted from them (not recorded which). The clonotype originates from an adult woman who had mild COVID-19 (a few samples of this study predate the infection). Cell type and time point are not known. V and J are TRBV5-4 and TRBJ2-1; the D gene could be TRBD1 or TRBD2 (5 bases each). Here the CDR3 reads CASSLAGADEQFF. The CDR3 region has the DNA TGTGCCAGCAGCTTGGCCGGGGCTGATGAGCAGTTCTTC.